What follows are 14 T cell receptor gamma chains derived from one specimen sequenced in a study of intestinal T cells in coeliac disease. The TRG library came from 150 to 200 ng of biopsy DNA amplified with LymphoTrack primers. TCRdb reanalyzed the multiplex PCR reads using CATT. The profile shows 2,000 or so gamma-chain clones, 45% to 50% of them singletons. Ten to eleven formalin-fixed paraffin-embedded scrolls, each 5 µm thick, supplied each case's genomic DNA. The sample taken for sequencing was a duodenal biopsy. These TCRs come from a human donor with celiac disease.

In its sample, this clone was seen a few times. The sample carries other DNA sequences with the same CDR3. CDR3 amino acids: CATWDRPEKLF. The CDR3 bases are TGTGCCACCTGGGACAGGCCTGAGAAACTCTTT. The gene calls are TRGV3 and TRGJ1 or TRGJ2. The V gene end was trimmed by 0 bases and the J gene end by 11 bases; junction bases not matched to a gene: 4. The CDR3 extends over 11 amino acids. Germline CDR1 VTNTFY, CDR2 YDVSTARD (reference sequence).

For this clone: In the same sample, other DNA sequences code for this CDR3. The rearrangement joins TRGV11 to TRGJP1. TRGV11 qualifies as an ORF whose function is uncertain. The CDR3 spans 18 residues. J was trimmed by 0 bases and V by 0 bases; bases with no gene match: 7. The CDR3 region is CACWIRHVQYTTGWFKIF. The CDR3 DNA follows: TGTGCCTGCTGGATTAGGCACGTTCAATATACCACTGGTTGGTTCAAGATATTT.

CDR3 protein: CATWDGPASYYKKLF. CDR3 in DNA: TGTGCCACCTGGGACGGGCCCGCCAGTTATTATAAGAAACTCTTT. The chain is built from TRGV2 and TRGJ1 or TRGJ2. The CDR3 sequence is 15 residues long. Trimming cost V 0 bases and J 3 bases; bases outside gene matches: 8. Per germline, CDR1 EGSNGY and CDR2 YDSYNSKV.

This clone is judged large. At the DNA level, this CDR3 is encoded by other sequences in the same sample as well. V and J are TRGV3 and TRGJ1 or TRGJ2. V trimming: 0 bases; J trimming: 6 bases; junction bases outside the gene matches: 5. This CDR3 region has 13 residues. Germline lookup yields CDR1 VTNTFY and CDR2 YDVSTARD (reference sequence). CDR3 region: CATWDRRGYKKLF. The CDR3 DNA is TGTGCCACCTGGGACAGGCGGGGTTATAAGAAACTCTTT.

The CDR3 DNA sequence: TGTGCCACCTTGGGACGTATCTCCACTGGTTGGTTCAAGATATTT. It specifies CATLGRISTGWFKIF. This chain links TRGV2 with TRGJP1. This CDR3 has 15 residues. With V trimmed by 8 bases and J by 3 bases, 12 bases remained unmatched. Germline V gene data show CDR1 as EGSNGY and CDR2 as YDSYNSKV.

Points on this clone: Other DNA sequences from this sample encode an identical CDR3 as well. The chain uses TRGV8 and TRGJ1 or TRGJ2. Germline values: CDR1 VENAVY, CDR2 YDSYNSRV. The trim removed 3 bases at V and 3 bases at J, leaving 2 bases unmatched. The CDR3 covers 12 residues. The CDR3 region is CATWDFYYKKLF. CDR3 DNA sequence: TGTGCCACCTGGGATTTTTATTATAAGAAACTCTTT.

The chain couples TRGV2 to TRGJP2. In germline, CDR1 is EGSNGY, CDR2 YDSYNSKV. J gave up 0 bases and V 12 bases, and 19 bases lay outside the gene matches. The CDR3 has 17 residues. CDR3 coding DNA: TGTGCCGACCTGGGACGGTGGCTATATAGTAGTGATTGGATCAAGACGTTT. Amino acids: CADLGRWLYSSDWIKTF.

Judged by abundance, this clone is large. J is TRGJ1 or TRGJ2 and V is TRGV11. TRGV11 is assigned to the ORF class and has an uncertain function. Trimming at V came to 2 bases and at J to 1 base, leaving 8 bases not matched to a gene. The CDR3 has 16 residues. As DNA, the CDR3 is TGTGCCTGCTGGATTAGGCCGAATTCAAATTATTATAAGAAACTCTTT. Residues: CACWIRPNSNYYKKLF.

The chain joins TRGV8 to TRGJ1 or TRGJ2. Germline V gene data show CDR1 as VENAVY and CDR2 as YDSYNSRV. The CDR3 contains 17 residues. The CDR3 here is CAPGMALKQGLYYKKLF. The CDR3 DNA is TGTGCACCTGGGATGGCTTTGAAACAGGGGCTTTATTATAAGAAACTCTTT.

The chain carries TRGV3 and TRGJ1 or TRGJ2. Germline V lookup: CDR1 VTNTFY, CDR2 YDVSTARD (reference sequence). The CDR3 has 13 amino acids. The V and J ends lost 0 bases and 9 bases, in that order; junction bases with no gene match: 8. Here the CDR3 DNA reads TGTGCCACCTGGGACAGGCAGGGGGGTAAGAAACTCTTT. This translates into CATWDRQGGKKLF.

This clone was counted between two and nine times. The rearrangement links TRGV9 to TRGJ1 or TRGJ2. This CDR3 has 15 amino acids. Germline lookup yields CDR1 GITISATS and CDR2 ISYDGTV (reference sequence). J was trimmed by 7 bases and V by 0 bases; bases with no gene match: 12. In nucleotides, the CDR3 is TGTGCCTTGTGGGAGGTGCTAGGTCGGGGGTATAAGAAACTCTTT. It encodes CALWEVLGRGYKKLF.

This clone occurred a few times. V is TRGV2 and J is TRGJ1 or TRGJ2. Trimming removed 0 bases from V and 7 bases from J; junction bases left unmatched: 12. The length of the CDR3 is 15 residues. Germline V gene sequence: CDR1 EGSNGY, CDR2 YDSYNSKV. The CDR3 DNA reads as TGTGCCACCTGGGACGGGGCAGGCGCTCGGTATAAGAAACTCTTT. Encoded protein: CATWDGAGARYKKLF.

The genes are TRGV8 and TRGJP2. From germline, CDR1 is VENAVY and CDR2 YDSYNSRV. This CDR3 region has 14 residues. J gave up 4 bases and V 2 bases, and 4 bases lay outside the gene matches. The CDR3 loop reads CATWDMDSDWIKTF. The CDR3, as DNA: TGTGCCACCTGGGATATGGATAGTGATTGGATCAAGACGTTT.

The chain couples TRGV8 to TRGJP1. The V gene end was trimmed by 5 bases and the J gene end by 11 bases; junction bases not matched to a gene: 11. In germline, CDR1 is VENAVY, CDR2 YDSYNSRV. This CDR3 is built from 13 residues. The CDR3 loop is CATWGPVGWFKIF. As DNA, the CDR3 is TGTGCCACCTGGGGTCCGGTGGGCTGGTTCAAGATATTT.